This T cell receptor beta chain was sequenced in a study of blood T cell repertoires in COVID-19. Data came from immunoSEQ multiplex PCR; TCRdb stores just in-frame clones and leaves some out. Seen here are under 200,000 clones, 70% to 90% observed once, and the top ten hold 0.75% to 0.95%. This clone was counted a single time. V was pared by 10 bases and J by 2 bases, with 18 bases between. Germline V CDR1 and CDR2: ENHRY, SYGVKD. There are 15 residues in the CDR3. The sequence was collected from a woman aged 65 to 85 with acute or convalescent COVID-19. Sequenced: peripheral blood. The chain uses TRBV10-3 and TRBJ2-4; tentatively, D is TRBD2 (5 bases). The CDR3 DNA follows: TGTGCCACCCGGCCTGGGTCCGGGACCAAAAACATTCAGTACTTC. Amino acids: CATRPGSGTKNIQYF.